The rows below give T cell receptor beta chains drawn from one sample of a study of cytomegalovirus exposure and HLA in healthy donors. Measured with immunoSEQ multiplex PCR; TCRdb has only the in-frame clones, and not every one. Found here are about 120,000 clones, about 75% of them singletons; the top ten hold about 2.7%. Material for sequencing was PBMCs. The source of these receptors is a woman in her 40s in good health and CMV-seropositive. CDR3s include the opening cysteine and the closing phenylalanine or tryptophan. Fields, in order: J gene, D gene, clone size, V gene, CDR3 DNA, CDR3 protein. The D gene is left open where the match is weak. Clone size appears in some rows only: once, few, many, or a class for an expanded clone.

TRBJ1-3,.,.,TRBV7-9,TGTGCCAGCAGCAACAAGGAGGCTGGGGATTTT,CASSNKEAGDF
TRBJ2-2,.,.,TRBV10-1,TGCGCCATCTACACCCCTGGACACTACGCGAACACCGGGGAGCTGTTTTTT,CAIYTPGHYANTGELFF
TRBJ1-1,TRBD1,few,TRBV30,TGTGCCTGTCAACCGGGACAGGGGGCTTTTACTGAAGCTTTCTTT,CACQPGQGAFTEAFF
TRBJ2-7,.,.,TRBV6-6,TGTGCCAGCGGAGGGTACTCCTACGAGCAGTACTTC,CASGGYSYEQYF
TRBJ2-1,.,.,TRBV27,TGTGCCAGCAGTTTCACAGAAAACAATGAGCAGTTCTTC,CASSFTENNEQFF
TRBJ2-7,.,.,TRBV28,TGTGCCAGCAGTTACCGAGGTCGGGGGTACGAGCAGTACTTC,CASSYRGRGYEQYF
TRBJ1-2,.,.,TRBV6-5,TGTGCCAGCAGTATGGCGGGAGTGGATGGCTACACCTTC,CASSMAGVDGYTF
TRBJ1-2,.,.,TRBV12-2,TGTGCAAGTCGACCCACCTTGGACAGGAAGGAACGCGGCTACACCTTC,CASRPTLDRKERGYTF
TRBJ2-7,TRBD2,.,TRBV15,TGTGCCACCAGCAGAGATAGCGGGGGTAACTACGAGCAGTACTTC,CATSRDSGGNYEQYF
TRBJ2-5,TRBD2,.,TRBV30,TGTGCCTGGAGTGGAAGCGGGGGGTGGGAGACCCAGTACTTC,CAWSGSGGWETQYF
TRBJ2-1,.,.,TRBV7-9,TGTGCCAGCAGCTTCTTAACAGGGCCCCAGCAGTTCTTC,CASSFLTGPQQFF
TRBJ1-4,TRBD1,.,TRBV9,TGTGCCAGCAGCGGCACAGGGGGCGCTTGGGAAAAACTGTTTTTT,CASSGTGGAWEKLFF
TRBJ2-6,TRBD1,.,TRBV6-5,TGTGCCAGCAAAACAGGGGCCTCTGGGGCCAACGTCCTGACTTTC,CASKTGASGANVLTF
TRBJ2-7,TRBD1,.,TRBV4-1,TGCGCCAGCAGCCAAGAGGACAGGGGCTCCTACGAGCAGTACTTC,CASSQEDRGSYEQYF
TRBJ2-3,TRBD1,.,TRBV6-5,TGTGCCAGCAATCCGGCCGTTTACAGGGGATCTGGGCCGTATTTT,CASNPAVYRGSGPYF
TRBJ1-5,.,few,TRBV5-6,TGTGCCAGCAGCTTGGGGGGGGATCAGCCCCAGCATTTT,CASSLGGDQPQHF
TRBJ2-1,.,.,TRBV27,TGTGCCAGCAGTTTCGGGGCCTACAATGAGCAGTTCTTC,CASSFGAYNEQFF
TRBJ2-7,.,once,TRBV30,TGTGCCTGGAGTGAACAGGCGGCCTACGAGCAGTACTTC,CAWSEQAAYEQYF
TRBJ2-1,TRBD2,.,TRBV6-5,TGTGCCAGCAGGACGGGACTAGCGGGCTACAATGAGCAGTTCTTC,CASRTGLAGYNEQFF
TRBJ1-5,.,.,TRBV19,TGTGCCAGTAGTAATCGGCGGATCAATCAGCCCCAGCATTTT,CASSNRRINQPQHF
TRBJ1-1,.,.,TRBV5-6,TGTGCCAGCAGCTTGTTACAGCTCCAGAACACTGAAGCTTTCTTT,CASSLLQLQNTEAFF
TRBJ1-5,.,.,TRBV5-6,TGTGCCAGCAGTTTGGACAGTAGCAATCAGCCCCAGCATTTT,CASSLDSSNQPQHF
TRBJ2-3,TRBD2,.,TRBV6-4,TGTGCCAGCAGTGGGACTAGCGGGACAGATACGCAGTATTTT,CASSGTSGTDTQYF
TRBJ1-1,.,.,TRBV7-2,TGTGCCAGCAGCTTAGTAGTCCGGAACACTGAAGCTTTCTTT,CASSLVVRNTEAFF
TRBJ1-3,.,.,TRBV4-3,TGCGCCAGCAGCCAAGAATGGACAGACTACTCTGGAAACACCATATATTTT,CASSQEWTDYSGNTIYF
TRBJ2-7,TRBD1,few,TRBV7-9,TGTGCCAGCAGCTCCAAACAGGGGCCCTACGAGCAGTACTTC,CASSSKQGPYEQYF
TRBJ1-2,.,once,TRBV6-5,TGTGCCAGCAGTGGGGACATCGCCTATGGCTACACCTTC,CASSGDIAYGYTF
TRBJ2-1,.,.,TRBV15,TGTGCCACCCTTAACCCGTCGAGCTCCTACAATGAGCAGTTCTTC,CATLNPSSSYNEQFF
TRBJ2-1,.,.,TRBV11-2,TGTGCCAGCAGCTCCAGGTCCGCGGGGTACTACAATGAGCAGTTCTTC,CASSSRSAGYYNEQFF
TRBJ2-2,TRBD1,.,TRBV5-1,TGCGCCAGCAGCCCCCTTCAGGGGGATAACACCGGGGAGCTGTTTTTT,CASSPLQGDNTGELFF
TRBJ2-7,.,.,TRBV19,TGTGCCAGTAGCCTTCTGGGCACCTCCTACGAGCAGTACTTC,CASSLLGTSYEQYF
TRBJ1-5,.,few,TRBV27,TGTGCCAGCGCTACCTTATTGGGGCCCCGCAATCAGCCCCAGCATTTT,CASATLLGPRNQPQHF
TRBJ2-7,TRBD2,.,TRBV4-2,TGTGCCAGCAGCCAAGATATTAGCGGGTCCTACGAGCAGTACTTC,CASSQDISGSYEQYF
TRBJ2-3,TRBD2,few,TRBV27,TGTGCCAGCAGAAGCGGGAGGGCCGCAGATACGCAGTATTTT,CASRSGRAADTQYF
TRBJ2-3,.,.,TRBV4-1,TGCGCCAGCAGCCAAGTAGGCGGGTTTTCAGATACGCAGTATTTT,CASSQVGGFSDTQYF
TRBJ1-3,.,.,TRBV7-2,TGTGCCAGCAGCTCTACAGGAGCAGGTGGAAACACCATATATTTT,CASSSTGAGGNTIYF
TRBJ1-3,.,.,TRBV6-5,TGTGCCAGCATCGACACCTCTGGAAACACCATATATTTT,CASIDTSGNTIYF
TRBJ2-7,.,.,TRBV6-1,TGTGCCAGCATCCCCCGGGGGACGAAAGAGCAGTACTTC,CASIPRGTKEQYF
TRBJ1-6,.,.,TRBV30,TGTGCCTGGAGTGGAGGCTTCGCCCCCCTCCACTTT,CAWSGGFAPLHF
TRBJ2-3,TRBD2,.,TRBV6-5,TGTGCCAGCAGTCTATCAAGCGGGGGGGCCGGTACGCAGTATTTT,CASSLSSGGAGTQYF
TRBJ1-1,TRBD1,.,TRBV5-1,TGCGCCAGCAGCACCAGGGGGGCCCCTGTTGGAGCTTTCTTT,CASSTRGAPVGAFF
TRBJ2-1,.,few,TRBV9,TGTGCCAGCAGCTCGGAGGTAGCAGGTGAGCAGTTCTTC,CASSSEVAGEQFF
TRBJ2-2,TRBD1,.,TRBV28,TGTGCCAGCAGTCCTCGAGGTCAGGGGGCAACGGGCACCGGGGAGCTGTTTTTT,CASSPRGQGATGTGELFF
TRBJ2-7,.,.,TRBV27,TGTGCCAGCAGTTATCGAGGGACAAACGAGCAGTACTTC,CASSYRGTNEQYF
TRBJ2-5,TRBD2,.,TRBV7-9,TGTGCCAGCATTCGAAAAGGCGGGGGCAGCGGGGGCTACCTGCGGACCCAGTACTTC,CASIRKGGGSGGYLRTQYF
TRBJ2-1,.,.,TRBV4-2,TGTGCCAGCAGCCAAGTCGCCGGGGAGCAAAATGAGCAGTTCTTC,CASSQVAGEQNEQFF
TRBJ2-7,.,.,TRBV6-5,TGTGCCAGCAGTTACTCCGCAGGGTTTTCCTACGAGCAGTACTTC,CASSYSAGFSYEQYF
TRBJ1-2,.,.,TRBV30,TGTGCCTGGAGCCAGGTGGGGCCCTATGGCTACACCTTC,CAWSQVGPYGYTF
TRBJ1-1,TRBD1,.,TRBV7-9,TGTGCCAGCAGCTCCGAGTGGAGGGGGCAGAACACTGAAGCTTTCTTT,CASSSEWRGQNTEAFF
TRBJ2-5,TRBD1,.,TRBV7-9,TGTGCCAGCAGCAAAATTGGGACAGGACAAGAGACCCAGTACTTC,CASSKIGTGQETQYF
TRBJ1-1,.,.,TRBV7-9,TGTGCCAGCAGCTTAAGGGGCAGGACCACTGAAGCTTTCTTT,CASSLRGRTTEAFF
TRBJ1-1,.,.,TRBV7-2,TGTGCCAGCAGATCTAACACTGAAGCTTTCTTT,CASRSNTEAFF
TRBJ2-3,TRBD1,few,TRBV28,TGTGCCAGCAGTCCCCGGACAGGATACACAGATACGCAGTATTTT,CASSPRTGYTDTQYF
TRBJ1-4,.,.,TRBV7-2,TGTGCCAGCAGCTTAGGGCAGGGCAGCGCCCAAAATGAAAAACTGTTTTTT,CASSLGQGSAQNEKLFF